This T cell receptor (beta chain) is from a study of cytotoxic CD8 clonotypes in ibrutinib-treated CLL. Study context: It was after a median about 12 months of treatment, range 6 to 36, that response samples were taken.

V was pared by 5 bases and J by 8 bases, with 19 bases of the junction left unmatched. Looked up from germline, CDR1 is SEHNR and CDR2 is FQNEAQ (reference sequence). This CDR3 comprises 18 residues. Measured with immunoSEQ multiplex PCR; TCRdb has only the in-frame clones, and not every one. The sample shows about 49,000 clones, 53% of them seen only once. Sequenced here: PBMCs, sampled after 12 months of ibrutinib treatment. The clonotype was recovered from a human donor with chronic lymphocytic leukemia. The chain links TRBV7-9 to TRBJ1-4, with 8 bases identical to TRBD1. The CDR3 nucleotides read TGTGCCAGCAGCCCGGGTTGGACAGGGATTCCCCTAGGGGAAAAACTGTTTTTT. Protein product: CASSPGWTGIPLGEKLFF. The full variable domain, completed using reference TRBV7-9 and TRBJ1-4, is DTGVSQNPRHKITKRGQNVTFRCDPISEHNRLYWYRQTLGQGPEFLTYFQNEAQLEKSRLLSDRFSAERPKGSFSTLEIQRTEQGDSAMYLCASSPGWTGIPLGEKLFFGSGTQLSVL.